Below are 21 T cell receptor beta chains sequenced from a single sample in a study of blood T cell repertoires in COVID-19. Sequenced by immunoSEQ multiplex PCR; TCRdb stores in-frame clones only, minus some. In the table there are under 200,000 clones, around four fifths of which are singletons. The sequencing sample was made of peripheral blood. Source of these receptors: a woman of 80 years or more with COVID-19, enrolled during active disease.

The rearrangement joins TRBV7-3 to TRBJ1-1; D is unresolved. The V end lost 2 bases, the J end lost 6 bases, and 10 bases lay between the germline ends. Looked up from germline, CDR1 is SGHTA and CDR2 is FQGTGA. This CDR3 region has 13 residues. CDR3 nucleotides: TGTGCCAGCAGCTTAGGCGAGGCGGCTGAAGCTTTCTTT. This encodes CASSLGEAAEAFF.

J is TRBJ2-2 and V is TRBV19; D might be TRBD2 (6 bases). The CDR3 sequence is 15 residues long. Germline CDR1 LNHDA, CDR2 SQIVND (reference sequence). V was shortened by 6 bases and J by 0 bases, with 11 bases between the two germline ends. CDR3 residues: CASSRWGANTGELFF. The CDR3 DNA reads TGTGCCAGTAGCCGCTGGGGGGCGAACACCGGGGAGCTGTTTTTT.

This clone occurred once. The CDR3 region is CASSQGTDTGELFF. CDR3 DNA sequence: TGCGCCAGCAGCCAGGGGACAGACACCGGGGAGCTGTTTTTT. V usage is TRBV5-1 and J usage is TRBJ2-2, with 7 bases identical to TRBD1. The CDR3 spans 14 residues. The V and J ends lost 4 bases and 3 bases, in that order; junction bases with no gene match: 3. Germline-derived CDR1 and CDR2 are SGHRS and YFSETQ.

This rearrangement joins TRBV28 to TRBJ2-1; 10 positions agree with TRBD2. Trimming at V came to 6 bases and at J to 6 bases, leaving 5 bases not matched to a gene. The CDR3 is made up of 14 amino acids. Germline CDR1 is MDHEN and CDR2 is SYDVKM. In DNA, the CDR3 is TGTGCCAGCAGGCCTAGCGGGAGCATCAATGAGCAGTTCTTC. Translation: CASRPSGSINEQFF. Together with reference TRBV28 and TRBJ2-1, the CDR3 gives the full variable domain: DVKVTQSSRYLVKRTGEKVFLECVQDMDHENMFWYRQDPGLGLRLIYFSYDVKMKEKGDIPEGYSVSREKKERFSLILESASTNQTSMYLCASRPSGSINEQFFGPGTRLTVL.

The rearrangement joins TRBV14 to TRBJ2-1, with 15 bases fitting TRBD2. This CDR3 spans 17 amino acids. V trimming: 4 bases; J trimming: 2 bases; junction bases outside the gene matches: 3. The germline CDR1 and CDR2 sequences are SGHDN and FVKESK. The CDR3 sequence is CASSLRTSGRAYNEQFF. CDR3 coding DNA: TGTGCCAGCAGCCTACGGACTAGCGGGAGGGCCTACAATGAGCAGTTCTTC.

The chain carries TRBV6-5 and TRBJ2-2; D might be TRBD1 (5 bases). The CDR3 is 15 amino acids. V gave up 5 bases and J gave up 2 bases, with 12 bases separating them. Germline V gene lookup returns CDR1 MNHEY and CDR2 SVGAGI. The CDR3 spells CASSMETVNTGELFF. The DNA of the CDR3 is TGTGCCAGCAGTATGGAGACAGTAAACACCGGGGAGCTGTTTTTT.

In this sample, this clone turned up once. No DNA is shown, since the ends of the CDR3 on it are uncertain; the CDR3 is the one TCRdb lists. The V call is TRBV4-1, the J call TRBJ1-1. The length of the CDR3 is 15 amino acids, counting both ends. In germline, CDR1 is MGHRA, CDR2 YSYEKL. CDR3 loop: CASSQDSAFATGSFF.

The J gene is TRBJ1-1, the V gene TRBV6-2 or TRBV6-3; D not certain. The CDR3 has 12 residues. V was clipped by 6 bases and J by 4 bases, with 9 bases between them. The germline V gene has CDR1 MNHEY and CDR2 SVGEGT. The CDR3 here is CASSSTGTEAFF. CDR3 sequence (DNA): TGTGCCAGCAGCTCCACGGGCACTGAAGCTTTCTTT.

The J gene is TRBJ2-4, the V gene TRBV6-2 or TRBV6-3; 9 bases agree with TRBD1. The junction had 6 bases not matched to a gene; V was cut back by 6 bases and J by 6 bases. CDR3 size: 14 residues. In germline, CDR1 is MNHEY, CDR2 SVGEGT. This CDR3 is CASSGTGSLNIQYF. CDR3 in DNA: TGTGCCAGCAGCGGGACAGGGAGTTTAAACATTCAGTACTTC.

The gene calls are TRBV19 and TRBJ2-1; D is perhaps TRBD2 (5 bases). Between the trimmed V and J ends, which lost 4 bases and 0 bases, there was a span of 13 bases. The CDR3 length is 16 residues. Germline V gene lookup returns CDR1 LNHDA and CDR2 SQIVND (reference sequence). The CDR3 reads CASSSGQTSSYNEQFF. The CDR3 coding sequence is TGTGCCAGTAGTAGCGGGCAAACCAGCTCCTACAATGAGCAGTTCTTC.

This chain connects TRBV6-4 to TRBJ1-1; 10 positions match TRBD1. The V gene's germline CDR1 is MRHNA and CDR2 SNTAGT. After removal of 3 bases from V and 7 bases from J, the junction contained 8 bases not matched to a gene. The CDR3 runs to 15 residues. CDR3 protein: CASSETGGLRHEAFF. CDR3 DNA: TGTGCCAGCAGTGAGACAGGGGGCCTCCGCCATGAAGCTTTCTTT.

The chain has TRBV15 and TRBJ1-2; D gene unclear. Trimming pared 9 bases from V and 1 base from J, leaving 15 bases between. The CDR3 loop spans 14 amino acids. The germline V gene encodes CDR1 LNHNV and CDR2 YYDKDF (reference sequence). The CDR3 region is CATTKGRSNYGYTF. For the CDR3, the DNA is TGTGCCACGACTAAGGGCCGGAGTAACTATGGCTACACCTTC.

This sequence joins TRBV24-1 and TRBJ2-1, with D perhaps matching TRBD2 (5 bases). The CDR3 sequence is 11 residues long. V was shortened by 2 bases and J by 15 bases, with 10 bases between the two germline ends. Germline V gives CDR1 KGHDR, CDR2 SFDVKD. The CDR3 nucleotides read TGTGCCACCAGTGATTCGAGGGTTCCGTTCTTC. Translating gives CATSDSRVPFF.

This clone was seen once. The gene calls are TRBV6-6 and TRBJ2-2; 10 bases align to TRBD2. Germline V lookup: CDR1 MNHNY, CDR2 SVGAGI (reference sequence). The CDR3 loop spans 14 amino acids. V was clipped by 2 bases and J by 6 bases; unmatched bases: 0. The CDR3 sequence is CASSYGLAAGELFF. The CDR3 DNA is TGTGCCAGCAGTTACGGACTAGCGGCCGGGGAGCTGTTTTTT.

The gene calls are TRBV4-1 and TRBJ1-2; 8 bases align to TRBD1. CDR1 is MGHRA, CDR2 YSYEKL, per germline. This CDR3 has 17 residues. J lost 0 bases, V lost 1 base, and 7 bases had no gene match. CDR3 DNA sequence: TGCGCCAGCAGCCAAGTAGCAGGACAGGGAGCTAACTATGGCTACACCTTC. Amino acid sequence: CASSQVAGQGANYGYTF.

Notes on this clone: Other DNA sequences of this sample code for an identical CDR3. The V call is TRBV2, the J call TRBJ1-2, with 8 bases that match TRBD1. Germline loops: CDR1 SNHLY, CDR2 FYNNEI. J gave up 2 bases and V 4 bases, and 0 bases lay outside the gene matches. CDR3 length: 13 residues. The CDR3 region is CASSGTGNYGYTF. The CDR3 bases are TGTGCCAGCAGTGGGACAGGGAACTATGGCTACACCTTC.

The CDR3, as DNA: TGTGCCAGCAGTTTTGGGACTCCTAATGAGCAGTTCTTC. Amino acid sequence: CASSFGTPNEQFF. The chain combines TRBV6-5 with TRBJ2-1; perhaps TRBD2 as D (6 bases). V lost 4 bases and J lost 7, with 11 bases in between. This CDR3 is built from 13 residues. Germline lookup yields CDR1 MNHEY and CDR2 SVGAGI.

This chain connects TRBV5-1 to TRBJ1-2, with unresolved D. Trimming removed 5 bases from V and 6 bases from J, with 14 bases in between. Looked up from germline, CDR1 is SGHRS and CDR2 is YFSETQ. The CDR3 totals 13 residues. The CDR3 DNA reads as TGCGCCAGCAGTGAAGGAGGCCCGCATGGCTACACCTTC. Amino acid sequence: CASSEGGPHGYTF.

This chain connects TRBV10-1 to TRBJ2-7; no clear D. With 7 bases removed from V and 1 base from J, the gap between germline ends came to 14 bases. The length of the CDR3 is 14 residues. The germline gives CDR1 WNHNN, CDR2 SYGVQD (reference sequence). The CDR3 protein is CASINQVGSYEQYF. CDR3 DNA sequence: TGCGCCAGCATTAATCAAGTCGGGTCCTACGAGCAGTACTTC.

This clone was observed a handful of times. The V call is TRBV10-3, the J call TRBJ2-1; D is possibly TRBD2 (6 bases). Per the germline V gene, CDR1 is ENHRY and CDR2 is SYGVKD. V dropped 8 bases and J dropped 0 bases, with 14 bases sitting between them. This CDR3 is built from 15 residues. CDR3 sequence: CAIRVGRDSYNEQFF. The CDR3 nucleotides are TGTGCCATCCGGGTCGGGCGGGACTCCTACAATGAGCAGTTCTTC.

This clone was detected once. The chain recombines TRBV20-1 with TRBJ2-3; 8 nucleotides match TRBD1. CDR1 is DFQATT, CDR2 SNEGSKA, per germline (reference sequence). Trimming removed 3 bases from V and 5 bases from J; junction bases left unmatched: 4. The CDR3 covers 13 residues. The CDR3 DNA reads TGCAGTGCTAGTAGACAGGGGATAGATACGCAGTATTTT. Amino acid sequence: CSASRQGIDTQYF.